This T cell receptor (beta chain) comes out of a study of blood T cell repertoires in COVID-19. Background on the study: Sites across the United States, Italy and Spain contributed samples from acute and convalescent COVID-19.

The CDR3 contains 12 residues. Germline V gene data show CDR1 as SQVTM and CDR2 as ANQGSEA. Measured with immunoSEQ multiplex PCR; TCRdb has only the in-frame clones, and not every one. This sample carries around 400,000 clones, approximately 90% of them seen once, and the ten largest clones take about 0.9%. The V gene is TRBV29-1, the J gene TRBJ2-2; 10 nucleotides line up with TRBD1. Sequenced sample: PBMCs or T cells enriched from blood (not recorded which). The clonotype was recovered from a woman in her forties who had been exposed to COVID-19. The CDR3 sequence: CSRTGGTGELFF. In DNA, the CDR3 is TGCAGTAGGACAGGGGGCACCGGGGAGCTGTTTTTT.